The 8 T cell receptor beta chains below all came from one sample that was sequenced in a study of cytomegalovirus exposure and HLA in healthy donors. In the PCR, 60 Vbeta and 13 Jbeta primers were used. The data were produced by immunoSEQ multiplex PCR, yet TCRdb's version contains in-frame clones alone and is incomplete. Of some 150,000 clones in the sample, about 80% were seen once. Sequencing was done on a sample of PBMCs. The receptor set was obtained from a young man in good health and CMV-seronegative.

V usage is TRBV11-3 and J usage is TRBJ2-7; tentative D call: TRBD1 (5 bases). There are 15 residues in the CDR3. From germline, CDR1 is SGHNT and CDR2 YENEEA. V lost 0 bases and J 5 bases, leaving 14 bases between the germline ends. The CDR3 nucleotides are TGTGCCAGCAGCTTAGACGGCAGGGATATGGACGAGCAGTACTTC. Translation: CASSLDGRDMDEQYF.

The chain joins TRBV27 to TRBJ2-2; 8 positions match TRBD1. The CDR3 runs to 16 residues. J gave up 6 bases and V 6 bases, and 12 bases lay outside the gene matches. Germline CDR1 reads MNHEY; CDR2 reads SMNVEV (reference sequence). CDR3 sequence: CASRPGDRPLAGELFF. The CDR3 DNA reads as TGTGCCAGCAGGCCGGGGGACAGGCCCCTCGCCGGGGAGCTGTTTTTT.

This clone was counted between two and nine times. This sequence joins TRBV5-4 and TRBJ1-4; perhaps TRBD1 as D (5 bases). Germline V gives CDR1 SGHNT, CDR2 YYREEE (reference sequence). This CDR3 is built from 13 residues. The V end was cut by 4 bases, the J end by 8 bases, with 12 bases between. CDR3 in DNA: TGTGCCAGCAGCCTGCGGGGGACCGAAAAACTGTTTTTT. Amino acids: CASSLRGTEKLFF.

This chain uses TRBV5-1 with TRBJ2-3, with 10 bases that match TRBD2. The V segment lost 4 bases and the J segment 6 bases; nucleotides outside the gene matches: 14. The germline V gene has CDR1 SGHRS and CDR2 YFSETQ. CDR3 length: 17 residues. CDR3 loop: CASSLLSLAGVADTQYF. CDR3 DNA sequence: TGCGCCAGCAGCCTTTTATCCCTAGCGGGAGTTGCTGATACGCAGTATTTT. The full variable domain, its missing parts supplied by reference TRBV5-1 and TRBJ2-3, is KAGVTQTPRYLIKTRGQQVTLSCSPISGHRSVSWYQQTPGQGLQFLFEYFSETQRNKGNFPGRFSGRQFSNSRSEMNVSTLELGDSALYLCASSLLSLAGVADTQYFGPGTRLTVL.

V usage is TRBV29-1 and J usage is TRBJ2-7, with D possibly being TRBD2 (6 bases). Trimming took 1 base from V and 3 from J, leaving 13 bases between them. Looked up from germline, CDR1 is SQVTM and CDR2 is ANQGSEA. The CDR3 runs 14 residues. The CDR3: CSVEVLGGNYEQYF. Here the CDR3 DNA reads TGCAGCGTTGAAGTTCTAGGCGGGAACTACGAGCAGTACTTC.

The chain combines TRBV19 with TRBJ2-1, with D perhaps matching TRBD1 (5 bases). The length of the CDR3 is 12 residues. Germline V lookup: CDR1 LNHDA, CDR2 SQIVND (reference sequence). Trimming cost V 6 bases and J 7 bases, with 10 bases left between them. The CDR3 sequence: CASRLRENEQFF. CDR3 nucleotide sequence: TGTGCCAGTAGGCTCAGGGAAAATGAGCAGTTCTTC.

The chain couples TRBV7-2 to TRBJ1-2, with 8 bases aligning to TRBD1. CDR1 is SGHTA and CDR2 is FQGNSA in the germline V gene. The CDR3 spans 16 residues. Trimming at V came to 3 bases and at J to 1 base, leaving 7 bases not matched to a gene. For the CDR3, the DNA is TGTGCCAGCAGCTTGGAGGGACAGGCGGTTAACTATGGCTACACCTTC. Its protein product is CASSLEGQAVNYGYTF.

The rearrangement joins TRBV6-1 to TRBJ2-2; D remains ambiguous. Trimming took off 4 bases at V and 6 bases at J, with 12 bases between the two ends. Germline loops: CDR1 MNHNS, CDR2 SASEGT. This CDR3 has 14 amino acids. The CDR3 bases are TGTGCCAGCAGTGCTATTGGCCGGGCCGGGGAGCTGTTTTTT. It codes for CASSAIGRAGELFF.